The rows below give T cell receptor beta chains drawn from one sample of a study of T cell responses to AZD1222 COVID-19 vaccine. Some clones are missing from TCRdb's copy, which holds only in-frame ones; the method was immunoSEQ multiplex PCR. The sample contains more than 100,000 clones, around nine tenths of which appear only once. The sequencing used peripheral blood, collected on day 0 of AZD1222 vaccination. The receptors come from an adult in good health. The CDR3 runs from the conserved cysteine through the conserved F or W. The order of the fields is V gene, D gene, clone size, J gene, CDR3 protein, CDR3 DNA. A D gene is named only where the DNA matches it firmly. Clone size is shown for a subset of rows, as once, few, many or a class of expanded clone.

V gene: TRBV7-2; D gene: TRBD1; clone size: -; J gene: TRBJ2-3; CDR3 protein: CASSLAGTALDTQYF; CDR3 DNA: TGTGCCAGCAGCTTAGCTGGGACAGCCTTGGATACGCAGTATTTT
V gene: TRBV4-2; D gene: -; clone size: -; J gene: TRBJ2-5; CDR3 protein: CASSQEGGGGAKTQYF; CDR3 DNA: TGTGCCAGCAGCCAAGAAGGGGGAGGGGGCGCGAAGACCCAGTACTTC
V gene: TRBV19; D gene: -; clone size: -; J gene: TRBJ2-3; CDR3 protein: CASNNSTGQKSTDTQYF; CDR3 DNA: TGTGCCAGTAATAACTCTACAGGGCAAAAATCAACAGATACGCAGTATTTT
V gene: TRBV7-2; D gene: -; clone size: -; J gene: TRBJ1-5; CDR3 protein: CASSSRGGDQPQHF; CDR3 DNA: TGTGCCAGCAGCTCCCGCGGGGGGGATCAGCCCCAGCATTTT
V gene: TRBV7-8; D gene: TRBD2; clone size: -; J gene: TRBJ2-3; CDR3 protein: CASSGPQIAGVDTQYF; CDR3 DNA: TGTGCCAGCAGCGGCCCACAAATAGCGGGAGTGGATACGCAGTATTTT
V gene: TRBV5-1; D gene: -; clone size: -; J gene: TRBJ2-5; CDR3 protein: CASSLSPPLKETQYF; CDR3 DNA: TGCGCCAGCAGCTTGAGCCCCCCCTTGAAAGAGACCCAGTACTTC
V gene: TRBV6-5; D gene: -; clone size: -; J gene: TRBJ1-2; CDR3 protein: CASGAAAEGYTF; CDR3 DNA: TGTGCCAGCGGAGCGGCCGCTGAGGGCTACACCTTC
V gene: TRBV7-9; D gene: TRBD1; clone size: -; J gene: TRBJ1-2; CDR3 protein: CASSLEGQVNPTF; CDR3 DNA: TGTGCCAGCAGCTTAGAGGGACAGGTTAATCCCACCTTC
V gene: TRBV15; D gene: -; clone size: -; J gene: TRBJ2-1; CDR3 protein: CATSRDGYNEQFF; CDR3 DNA: TGTGCCACCAGCAGAGATGGCTACAATGAGCAGTTCTTC
V gene: TRBV19; D gene: -; clone size: -; J gene: TRBJ2-4; CDR3 protein: CASSDGSTKNIQYF; CDR3 DNA: TGTGCCAGTAGCGACGGTTCAACCAAAAACATTCAGTACTTC
V gene: TRBV7-2; D gene: -; clone size: -; J gene: TRBJ1-4; CDR3 protein: CASSPMSRDNDEKLFF; CDR3 DNA: TGTGCCAGCAGCCCAATGAGCCGGGACAACGACGAAAAACTGTTTTTT
V gene: TRBV6-5; D gene: -; clone size: -; J gene: TRBJ1-1; CDR3 protein: CASTQGRETEAFF; CDR3 DNA: TGTGCCAGCACCCAGGGTCGGGAAACTGAAGCTTTCTTT
V gene: TRBV18; D gene: TRBD2; clone size: -; J gene: TRBJ2-7; CDR3 protein: CASSLGTSGGSSYEQYF; CDR3 DNA: TGTGCCAGCTCACTCGGGACTAGCGGGGGGAGCTCCTACGAGCAGTACTTC
V gene: TRBV19; D gene: -; clone size: -; J gene: TRBJ2-1; CDR3 protein: CASSIQDSDYNEQFF; CDR3 DNA: TGTGCCAGTAGTATACAGGACTCGGATTACAATGAGCAGTTCTTC
V gene: TRBV6-1; D gene: TRBD1; clone size: -; J gene: TRBJ1-2; CDR3 protein: CASSEATGGNYGYTF; CDR3 DNA: TGTGCCAGCAGTGAAGCGACAGGGGGTAACTATGGCTACACCTTC
V gene: TRBV6-6; D gene: -; clone size: -; J gene: TRBJ2-3; CDR3 protein: CASRRLRGFTDTQYF; CDR3 DNA: TGTGCCAGCAGGCGGCTCAGGGGATTTACAGATACGCAGTATTTT
V gene: TRBV29-1; D gene: TRBD1; clone size: -; J gene: TRBJ1-1; CDR3 protein: CSVLLRLRGPFILNTEAFF; CDR3 DNA: TGCAGCGTTTTACTCAGATTGAGGGGGCCGTTTATCCTGAACACTGAAGCTTTCTTT
V gene: TRBV2; D gene: TRBD1; clone size: -; J gene: TRBJ2-1; CDR3 protein: CASSGQGLYNEQFF; CDR3 DNA: TGTGCCAGCAGTGGACAGGGGCTTTACAATGAGCAGTTCTTC
V gene: TRBV2; D gene: -; clone size: once; J gene: TRBJ1-1; CDR3 protein: CASKGFRNTEAFF; CDR3 DNA: TGTGCCAGCAAAGGGTTTAGGAACACTGAAGCTTTCTTT
V gene: TRBV19; D gene: TRBD1; clone size: -; J gene: TRBJ1-2; CDR3 protein: CASGQGYGYTF; CDR3 DNA: TGTGCCAGTGGACAGGGGTATGGCTACACCTTC
V gene: TRBV3-1/TRBV3-2; D gene: -; clone size: -; J gene: TRBJ2-5; CDR3 protein: CASLLRGARETQYF; CDR3 DNA: TGTGCCAGCCTCCTTCGGGGGGCGCGAGAGACCCAGTACTTC
V gene: TRBV19; D gene: -; clone size: -; J gene: TRBJ1-1; CDR3 protein: CASSNRNTEAFF; CDR3 DNA: TGTGCCAGTAGTAATAGGAACACTGAAGCTTTCTTT
V gene: TRBV7-9; D gene: TRBD1; clone size: once; J gene: TRBJ1-6; CDR3 protein: CASSMGQGPNSPLHF; CDR3 DNA: TGTGCCAGCAGCATGGGACAGGGCCCGAATTCACCCCTCCACTTT
V gene: TRBV9; D gene: -; clone size: -; J gene: TRBJ2-2; CDR3 protein: CASSVVMGAGELFF; CDR3 DNA: TGTGCCAGCAGCGTAGTCATGGGGGCCGGGGAGCTGTTTTTT
V gene: TRBV2; D gene: -; clone size: -; J gene: TRBJ2-1; CDR3 protein: CASSSARGGEQFF; CDR3 DNA: TGTGCCAGCAGTTCCGCCAGGGGGGGTGAGCAGTTCTTC
V gene: TRBV7-2; D gene: -; clone size: -; J gene: TRBJ1-2; CDR3 protein: CASSSYRNYGYTF; CDR3 DNA: TGTGCCAGCAGCTCTTACAGAAACTATGGCTACACCTTC
V gene: TRBV7-2; D gene: TRBD1; clone size: -; J gene: TRBJ1-6; CDR3 protein: CASSATGAYSPLHF; CDR3 DNA: TGTGCCAGCAGCGCGACAGGGGCTTATTCACCCCTCCACTTT
V gene: TRBV18; D gene: TRBD1; clone size: -; J gene: TRBJ2-7; CDR3 protein: CASSPREGGFYEQYF; CDR3 DNA: TGTGCCAGCTCACCACGAGAAGGGGGCTTCTACGAGCAGTACTTC
V gene: TRBV29-1; D gene: TRBD1; clone size: -; J gene: TRBJ1-1; CDR3 protein: CSVQGQGNTEAFF; CDR3 DNA: TGCAGCGTTCAGGGACAGGGAAACACTGAAGCTTTCTTT
V gene: TRBV7-6; D gene: -; clone size: -; J gene: TRBJ2-1; CDR3 protein: CASSLEGSSYNEQFF; CDR3 DNA: TGTGCCAGCAGCTTAGAAGGGAGCTCCTACAATGAGCAGTTCTTC
V gene: TRBV12-3/TRBV12-4; D gene: TRBD1; clone size: -; J gene: TRBJ2-7; CDR3 protein: CASSLDRGLQYF; CDR3 DNA: TGTGCCAGCAGTTTAGACAGGGGCCTACAGTACTTC
V gene: TRBV12-3/TRBV12-4; D gene: -; clone size: -; J gene: TRBJ1-2; CDR3 protein: CASSLAGYGYTF; CDR3 DNA: TGTGCCAGCAGTTTAGCCGGGTATGGCTACACCTTC
V gene: TRBV3-1/TRBV3-2; D gene: -; clone size: few; J gene: TRBJ1-3; CDR3 protein: CASSHRNRVGGNTIYF; CDR3 DNA: TGTGCCAGCAGCCATCGGAATCGGGTTGGCGGAAACACCATATATTTT
V gene: TRBV20-1; D gene: TRBD1; clone size: -; J gene: TRBJ1-2; CDR3 protein: CSASSSSGTAYGYTF; CDR3 DNA: TGCAGTGCTAGTTCCTCCTCCGGGACAGCCTATGGCTACACCTTC
V gene: TRBV21-1; D gene: -; clone size: -; J gene: TRBJ2-3; CDR3 protein: CASSIPRSGGPDTQYF; CDR3 DNA: TGTGCCAGCAGCATCCCTAGGTCAGGAGGACCAGATACGCAGTATTTT
V gene: TRBV3-1/TRBV3-2; D gene: -; clone size: -; J gene: TRBJ1-5; CDR3 protein: CASSQFSSNQPQHF; CDR3 DNA: TGTGCCAGCAGCCAATTTAGTAGCAATCAGCCCCAGCATTTT
V gene: TRBV4-3; D gene: -; clone size: -; J gene: TRBJ2-7; CDR3 protein: CASSQDVRGSYEQYF; CDR3 DNA: TGCGCCAGCAGCCAAGATGTGCGGGGCTCCTACGAGCAGTACTTC
V gene: TRBV6-2/TRBV6-3; D gene: -; clone size: -; J gene: TRBJ1-2; CDR3 protein: CASSRSGNRYFYGYTF; CDR3 DNA: TGTGCCAGCAGTAGATCGGGAAACAGATACTTCTATGGCTACACCTTC
V gene: TRBV28; D gene: -; clone size: once; J gene: TRBJ2-1; CDR3 protein: CASTADRDEQFF; CDR3 DNA: TGTGCCAGCACCGCGGACCGGGATGAGCAGTTCTTC
V gene: TRBV5-1; D gene: -; clone size: once; J gene: TRBJ2-3; CDR3 protein: CASYMGREADTQYF; CDR3 DNA: TGCGCCAGCTATATGGGGCGAGAGGCAGATACGCAGTATTTT
V gene: TRBV10-1; D gene: -; clone size: -; J gene: TRBJ2-5; CDR3 protein: CASSPQGQETQYF; CDR3 DNA: TGCGCCAGCAGTCCTCAGGGGCAAGAGACCCAGTACTTC
V gene: TRBV19; D gene: TRBD1; clone size: -; J gene: TRBJ1-4; CDR3 protein: CASSGTGVATNEKLFF; CDR3 DNA: TGTGCCAGTAGTGGAACAGGGGTGGCAACTAATGAAAAACTGTTTTTT